The clone carrying this T cell receptor beta chain occurred once. What it binds is not known. Clones were sequenced by immunoSEQ multiplex PCR, and TCRdb holds only the in-frame ones, with some missing. The data show 12,000 or so clones, roughly 60% seen once. The data were taken from a study of neoadjuvant anti-PD-1 for oral cavity cancer. Overall study: Most patients had three to four biweekly doses of 3 mg/kg nivolumab before resection.

Findings and caveats of the study: Only a few patients per response group were TCR-analyzed; validation needed. Higher pretreatment Treg/Th17 ratios tracked higher pretreatment blood clonality. Larger post-treatment preexisting tumor clones tracked with greater tumor shrinkage.

The CDR3 totals 15 residues. The germline gives CDR1 LNHDA, CDR2 SQIVND (reference sequence). Trimming removed 5 bases from V and 4 bases from J; junction bases left unmatched: 5. The sample consisted of tumor tissue, taken before nivolumab (anti-PD-1) treatment. The V gene is TRBV19, the J gene TRBJ1-1; 12 nucleotides line up with TRBD1. This receptor was obtained from a person aged 40 to 85 with oral cavity squamous cell carcinoma. The donor label of this sample is uncertain. CDR3 nucleotide sequence: TGTGCCAGTAGTGGGCAGGGACAGGGGGCCACTGAAGCTTTCTTT. Protein product: CASSGQGQGATEAFF.